Listed below are T cell receptor beta chains from one sample, sequenced in a study of T cells in Graves' hyperthyroidism and ophthalmopathy. TCRdb itself ran the multiplex PCR reads through MiXCR, one entry per CDR3 protein. The sample lists approximately 620,000 distinct CDR3 sequences, approximately 15% occurring once. The source material was blood. These receptors came from a woman in her thirties or forties with Graves' ophthalmopathy. Both conserved end residues are part of each CDR3. The D gene is left open where the match is weak. Clone size is not always given. Where it is, it says once, few, many or a class for expanded clones.

14	TRBV6-1	TRBJ1-4	few	NA	TGCGCCAGCAGCCTAGGACAGAGAAATGAAAAACTGTTTTTT	CASSLGQRNEKLFF
16	TRBV5-1	TRBJ2-3	NA	NA	TGCGCCAGCAGCAAACTACGGGACGGAGGCACAGATACGCAGTATTTT	CASSKLRDGGTDTQYF
13	TRBV12-5	TRBJ1-1	few	NA	TGTGCTAGTGGTCCCCGAGGGGGCACTGAAGCTTTCTTT	CASGPRGGTEAFF
15	TRBV9	TRBJ2-2	NA	NA	TGTGCCAGCAGCGTAGACGGCAGGTCAGGGGGGGAGCTGTTTTTT	CASSVDGRSGGELFF
16	TRBV11-2	TRBJ2-7	NA	TRBD2	TGTGCCAGCAGCTTATCGTCTAGCGGGAGAGCTGGAGAGCAGTACTTC	CASSLSSSGRAGEQYF
13	TRBV28	TRBJ1-4	many	NA	TGTGCCAGCAGTTTACTACATCTTGAAAAACTGTTTTTT	CASSLLHLEKLFF
15	TRBV3-1	TRBJ2-3	many	NA	TGTGCCAGCAGCCAAGGGCGCTCTAAGGCCGATACGCAGTATTTT	CASSQGRSKADTQYF
13	TRBV28	TRBJ1-6	few	NA	TGTGCCAGCAGAGCAAGCAGAAATTCACCCCTCCACTTT	CASRASRNSPLHF
17	TRBV6-5	TRBJ2-1	NA	TRBD2	TGTGCCAGCAGTTCCAATAGCGGGAGGGCCCCATACAATGAGCAGTTCTTC	CASSSNSGRAPYNEQFF
16	TRBV12-3/TRBV12-4	TRBJ1-6	many	NA	TGTGCCAGCAGTCCCCACCAAACAGGGAATAATTCACCCCTCCACTTT	CASSPHQTGNNSPLHF
16	TRBV19	TRBJ2-2	once	TRBD1	TGTGCCAGTAGTCTAGGAAGGGGGCAAGAAACCGGGGAGCTGTTTTTT	CASSLGRGQETGELFF
15	TRBV28	TRBJ2-3	NA	NA	TGTGCCAGTTCAACCTTCACAGGGAACACAGATACGCAGTATTTT	CASSTFTGNTDTQYF
15	TRBV3-1	TRBJ1-5	NA	TRBD1	TGTACCAGCAGCCAAGGGACAGGGGAGTATCAGCCCCAGCATTTT	CTSSQGTGEYQPQHF
15	TRBV28	TRBJ2-7	many	NA	TGTGCCAGCACCCCCTCCGGGACTCCCCCCTACGAGCAGTACTTC	CASTPSGTPPYEQYF
15	TRBV3-1	TRBJ2-7	few	NA	TGTGCCAGCAGCCAAGATCTCCTAGCGCGGCGGGAGCAGTACTTC	CASSQDLLARREQYF
14	TRBV6-2/TRBV6-3	TRBJ2-1	NA	NA	TGTGCCAGCAGTAGCCGGGGTACGAACAATGAGCAGTTCTTC	CASSSRGTNNEQFF
16	TRBV27	TRBJ2-6	few	NA	TGTGCCAGCAGTGCGCAGGCCGATCTACGGGCCAACGTCCTGACTTTC	CASSAQADLRANVLTF
15	TRBV6-2/TRBV6-3	TRBJ2-1	NA	TRBD2	TGTGCCACCTCCAATCCGGGACTAGCGGGGCTTGAGCAGTTCTTC	CATSNPGLAGLEQFF
14	TRBV6-1	TRBJ2-7	NA	NA	TGTGCCAGCTCGTTTGTGTTGGAGTGTGGCGAGCAGTACTTC	CASSFVLECGEQYF
17	TRBV18	TRBJ1-5	NA	NA	TGTGCCAGCTCAGCGACCTCAACAGCGAATAGCAATCAGCCCCAGCATTTT	CASSATSTANSNQPQHF
16	TRBV5-6	TRBJ2-5	NA	NA	TGTGCCAGCAGCTTGTATTCTGGGACCGAATTCGAGACCCAGTACTTC	CASSLYSGTEFETQYF
15	TRBV12-3/TRBV12-4	TRBJ2-5	NA	TRBD1	TGTGCCAGCAGGATCCGGGACAGGGTAGAAGAGACCCAGTACTTC	CASRIRDRVEETQYF
13	TRBV5-1	TRBJ2-1	few	TRBD1	TGCGCCAGCAGCCCCGGACAGGGGGGGAAGCAGTTCTTC	CASSPGQGGKQFF
11	TRBV30	TRBJ2-1	many	NA	TGTGCCTGGAGTGCCTTCAATGAGCAGTTCTTC	CAWSAFNEQFF
16	TRBV5-6	TRBJ1-1	few	NA	TGTGCCAGCAGCTTTCCGGGAGGCGCCGCGGGGACTGAAGCTTTCTTT	CASSFPGGAAGTEAFF
16	TRBV5-4	TRBJ2-2	few	TRBD1	TGTGCCAGCAGCTGGGGACAGGGGACGAACACCGGGGAGCTGTTTTTT	CASSWGQGTNTGELFF
13	TRBV29-1	TRBJ2-1	few	NA	TGCAGCGTTGAAAGTTCCGTTTACAATGAGCAGTTCTTC	CSVESSVYNEQFF
14	TRBV18	TRBJ1-1	many	NA	TGTGCCAGCTCACCGGGACTCTCTAACACTGAAGCTTTCTTT	CASSPGLSNTEAFF
14	TRBV3-1	TRBJ1-2	NA	NA	TGTGCCAGCAGCCAAGGGGGGCTGGTGAAGGGCTACACCTTC	CASSQGGLVKGYTF
16	TRBV7-8	TRBJ1-5	NA	NA	TGTGCCAGCAGCCCCGGACAGACTCACGGAACGCAGCCCCGGCATTTT	CASSPGQTHGTQPRHF
15	TRBV4-1	TRBJ2-5	many	NA	TGCGCCAGCAGCCAAGAACAGGTTCGGCAAGAGACCCAGTACTTC	CASSQEQVRQETQYF
19	TRBV6-5	TRBJ2-6	NA	TRBD1	TGTGCCAGCGGTTCCGATCGGGACAGGGAGTTTTCTGGGGCCAACGTCCTGACTTTC	CASGSDRDREFSGANVLTF
14	TRBV3-1	TRBJ2-7	few	TRBD1	TGTGCCAGCAGCCTAGGCCTAGGGGGCAGCGAGCAGTACTTC	CASSLGLGGSEQYF
12	TRBV10-3	TRBJ1-6	few	NA	TGTGCCATTCGGGGACATAATTCACCCCTCCACTTT	CAIRGHNSPLHF
15	TRBV20-1	TRBJ2-7	NA	TRBD2	TGCAGTGCTAGAGATAACCTAGCGGGAGTGGGCGAGCAGTACTTC	CSARDNLAGVGEQYF
13	TRBV7-2	TRBJ1-1	many	TRBD1	TGTGCCAGCAGATGGACAGGGGGAGGGGAAGCTTTCTTT	CASRWTGGGEAFF
12	TRBV3-1	TRBJ2-1	NA	NA	TGTGCCAGCGGCCAAACCTACAATGAGCAGTTCTTC	CASGQTYNEQFF
17	TRBV4-1	TRBJ2-3	NA	NA	TGCGCCAGCAGCCAAGTCGACTCCATTTCCCCCACAGATACGCAGTATTTT	CASSQVDSISPTDTQYF
13	TRBV7-9	TRBJ2-1	NA	NA	TGTGCCAGCAGCTTAAACTTTGTCGATGAGCAGTTCTTC	CASSLNFVDEQFF
17	TRBV4-1	TRBJ2-7	few	NA	TGCGCCAGCAGCCAAGAAACCCCGGCAGGAACAGCATTCGAGCAGTACTTC	CASSQETPAGTAFEQYF
13	TRBV10-3	TRBJ1-1	many	TRBD1	TGTGCCATCAGTGAAGGGGGCCACACTGAAGCTTTCTTT	CAISEGGHTEAFF